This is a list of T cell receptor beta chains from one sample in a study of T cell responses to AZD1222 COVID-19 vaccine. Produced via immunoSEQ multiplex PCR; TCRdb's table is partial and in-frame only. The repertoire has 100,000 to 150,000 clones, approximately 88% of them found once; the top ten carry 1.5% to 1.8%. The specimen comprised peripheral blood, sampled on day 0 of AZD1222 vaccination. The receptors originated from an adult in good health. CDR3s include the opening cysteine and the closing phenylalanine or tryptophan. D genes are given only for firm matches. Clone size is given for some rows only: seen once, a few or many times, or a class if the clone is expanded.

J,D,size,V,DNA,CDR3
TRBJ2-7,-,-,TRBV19,TGTGCCAGTATCGCCGGGACATTCCCCTACGAGCAGTACTTC,CASIAGTFPYEQYF
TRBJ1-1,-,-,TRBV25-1,TGTGCCAGCAGTGAAGGCCGGGGGCGGAACACTGAAGCTTTCTTT,CASSEGRGRNTEAFF
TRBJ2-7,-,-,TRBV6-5,TGTGCCAGCAGTTACTCGTACTCCTACGAGCAGTACTTC,CASSYSYSYEQYF
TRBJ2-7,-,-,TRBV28,TGTGCCAGCAGTTTTTTTACCCCAGGGTACTCCTCCTACGAGCAGTACTTC,CASSFFTPGYSSYEQYF
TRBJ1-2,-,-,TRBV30,TGTGCCTGGAGTGAAGACTATGGCTACACCTTC,CAWSEDYGYTF
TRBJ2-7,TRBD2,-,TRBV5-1,TGCGCCAGCAGCTTGGACAGCGGGAGAAACCTCTACGAGCAGTACTTC,CASSLDSGRNLYEQYF
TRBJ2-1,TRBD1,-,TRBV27,TGTGCCAGCAGTGGGGGACAGGGGGCGTGGCATGAGCAGTTCTTC,CASSGGQGAWHEQFF
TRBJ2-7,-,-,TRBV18,TGTGCCAGCTCACCACCCGGGGGAGCCGTCTACGAGCAGTACTTC,CASSPPGGAVYEQYF
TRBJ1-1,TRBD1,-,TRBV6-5,TGTGCCAGCTCGGAACAGGGGTTGGACACTGAAGCTTTCTTT,CASSEQGLDTEAFF
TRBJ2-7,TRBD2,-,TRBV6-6,TGTGCCACCCGGGAGACACGGGAGGGTACCCGAAACGAGCAGTACTTC,CATRETREGTRNEQYF
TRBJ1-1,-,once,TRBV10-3,TGTGCCATCAGTGAGTCGGGATATGAAGCTTTCTTT,CAISESGYEAFF
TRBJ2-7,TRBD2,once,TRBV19,TGTGCCAGTAGTACGGACGCGGGAGTGGCCGAGCAGTACTTC,CASSTDAGVAEQYF
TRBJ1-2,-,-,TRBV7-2,TGTGCCAGCAGCTTAGCCCAGGGTCAATCATATGGCTACACCTTC,CASSLAQGQSYGYTF
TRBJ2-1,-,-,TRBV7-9,TGTGCCAGCACTGACATCTCCTACAATGAGCAGTTCTTC,CASTDISYNEQFF
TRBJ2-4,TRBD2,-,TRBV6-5,TGTGCCAGCAGTTACTCCGGGAGGTTTGACATTCAGTACTTC,CASSYSGRFDIQYF
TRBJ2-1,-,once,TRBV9,TGTGCCAGCAGCCCTTCTTACTTGCGGGTAAATGAGCAGTTCTTC,CASSPSYLRVNEQFF
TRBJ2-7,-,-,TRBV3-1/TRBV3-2,TGTGCCAGCAGCCACCGGGACAAGACCCTCGAGCAGTACTTC,CASSHRDKTLEQYF
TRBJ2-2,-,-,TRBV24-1,TGTGCCACCAGTGATCCGGGATACACTCACGGGGAGCTGTTTTTT,CATSDPGYTHGELFF
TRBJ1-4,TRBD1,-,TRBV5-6,TGTGCCAGCAGCTTGGCAGGGGGCGCGGTAGGTGAAAAACTGTTTTTT,CASSLAGGAVGEKLFF
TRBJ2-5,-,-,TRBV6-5,TGTGCCAGCAGTCCTTGGGGGGAGACCCAGTACTTC,CASSPWGETQYF
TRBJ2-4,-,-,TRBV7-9,TGTGCCAGCAGCCCCCGGGACACAGGGGCCAAAAACATTCAGTACTTC,CASSPRDTGAKNIQYF
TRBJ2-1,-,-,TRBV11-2,TGTGCCAGCAGCTTAGGGGGTCGGGCTGAGCAGTTCTTC,CASSLGGRAEQFF
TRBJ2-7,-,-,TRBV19,TGTGCCAGTAGTATAGGCGGTAGGAGCTCCTACGAGCAGTACTTC,CASSIGGRSSYEQYF
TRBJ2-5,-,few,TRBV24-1,TGTGCCACCAGTGATTTGGGAGGGGACCAAGAGACCCAGTACTTC,CATSDLGGDQETQYF
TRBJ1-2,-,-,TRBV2,TGTGCCAGCAATTTGGGGGGCAGGGTGAGTGGCTACACCTTC,CASNLGGRVSGYTF
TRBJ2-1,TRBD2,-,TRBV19,TGTGCCAGTAGTATGGAGCGGGAGCTCAATGAGCAGTTCTTC,CASSMERELNEQFF
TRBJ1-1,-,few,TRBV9,TGTGCCAGCACCGTAGGGGGGCGGATGAACACTGAAGCTTTCTTT,CASTVGGRMNTEAFF
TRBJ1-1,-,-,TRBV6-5,TGTGCCACCGAAGCTAAAGGGGCTGAAGCTTTCTTT,CATEAKGAEAFF
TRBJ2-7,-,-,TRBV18,TGTGCCAGCTCACCAGTCCAGGGGTTCCACGAGCAGTACTTC,CASSPVQGFHEQYF
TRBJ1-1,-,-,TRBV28,TGTGCCAGCAGTTTAGGGCCCGACACTGAAGCTTTCTTT,CASSLGPDTEAFF
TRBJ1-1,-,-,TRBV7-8,TGTGCCAGCATCGCAGACAGTGAAGCTTTCTTT,CASIADSEAFF
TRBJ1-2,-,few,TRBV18,TGTGCCAGCTCACCGCGACAGATTTCGAGCCTCAACTATGGCTACACCTTC,CASSPRQISSLNYGYTF
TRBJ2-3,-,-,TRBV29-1,TGCAGCGGTAGCGATAGCACAGATACGCAGTATTTT,CSGSDSTDTQYF
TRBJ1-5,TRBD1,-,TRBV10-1,TGCGCCAGCAGTGAGTCGAAAGGGACAGTAACGGGTCTATTAAATCAGCCCCAGCATTTT,CASSESKGTVTGLLNQPQHF
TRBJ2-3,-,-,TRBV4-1,TGCGCCAGCAGCCGTCTAGATACCTCTAGCACAGATACGCAGTATTTT,CASSRLDTSSTDTQYF
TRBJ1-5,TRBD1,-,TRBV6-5,TGTGCCAGCAGTTATGTACCGGGACAGGGATCTCAGCCCCAGCATTTT,CASSYVPGQGSQPQHF
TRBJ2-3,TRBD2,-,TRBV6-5,TGTGCCATCCGACTAGCGGGAGAAGATACGCAGTATTTT,CAIRLAGEDTQYF
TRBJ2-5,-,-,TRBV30,TGTGCCTGGAGTGTAGCGGTCCAAGAGACCCAGTACTTC,CAWSVAVQETQYF
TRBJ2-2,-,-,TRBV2,TGTGCCAGCAGTGAGGGCAGGGGAGATTACACCGGGGAGCTGTTTTTT,CASSEGRGDYTGELFF
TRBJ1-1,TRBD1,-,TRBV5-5,TGTGCCAGCAGCTCCAGGGAGGACAGGGTCTCTGAAGCTTTCTTT,CASSSREDRVSEAFF
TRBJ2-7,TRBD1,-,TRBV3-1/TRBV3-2,TGTGCCAGCAGCCTCGCCGGGACAGAGTTTTCCTACGAGCAGTACTTC,CASSLAGTEFSYEQYF
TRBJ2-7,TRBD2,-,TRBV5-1,TGCGCCAGCAGCTACTATAGACTAGCGAGTGCCTACGAGCAGTACTTC,CASSYYRLASAYEQYF
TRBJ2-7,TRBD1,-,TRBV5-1,TGCGCCAGCAGGTCTGGGACAGGGCTGGTCGAGCAGTACTTC,CASRSGTGLVEQYF
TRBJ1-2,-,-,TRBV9,TGTGCCAGCAGCAGGGAAATCGGTGGCTACACCTTC,CASSREIGGYTF
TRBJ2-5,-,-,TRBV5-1,TGCGCCAGCAGCTTCGGATCGGTCCTGGCCCAGTACTTC,CASSFGSVLAQYF
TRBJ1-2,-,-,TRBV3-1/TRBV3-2,TGTGCCAGCAGCCCCGGACCATGGGTCTATGGCTACACCTTC,CASSPGPWVYGYTF
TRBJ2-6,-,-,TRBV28,TGTGCCAGCAGTAGAACGGGCCTCAGCTCTGGGGCCAACGTCCTGACTTTC,CASSRTGLSSGANVLTF
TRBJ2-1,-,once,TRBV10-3,TGTGCCATCAGGGGGAGCTCCTACAATGAGCAGTTCTTC,CAIRGSSYNEQFF
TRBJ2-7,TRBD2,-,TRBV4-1,TGCGCCAGCAGCCCCGGACTAGCGGGAGGGCCTTACCCCCACGAGCAGTACTTC,CASSPGLAGGPYPHEQYF
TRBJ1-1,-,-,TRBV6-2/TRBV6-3,TGTGCCAGCAGTTACTCGATAGCCCAGGGGTCTGAAGCTTTCTTT,CASSYSIAQGSEAFF
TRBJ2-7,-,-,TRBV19,TGTGCCAGTACCCATACGGGACACCAAACCTACGAGCAGTACTTC,CASTHTGHQTYEQYF
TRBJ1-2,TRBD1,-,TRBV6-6,TGTGCCAGCAGGGGAACAGGGGCTAACTATGGCTACACCTTC,CASRGTGANYGYTF
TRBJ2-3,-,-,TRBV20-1,TGCAGTGCTAGTAGTTCCCCTAGCACAGATACGCAGTATTTT,CSASSSPSTDTQYF
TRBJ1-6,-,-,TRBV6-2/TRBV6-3,TGTGCCAGCAGTTACGGGGGAACCCGGGGCGATTCACCCCTCCACTTT,CASSYGGTRGDSPLHF
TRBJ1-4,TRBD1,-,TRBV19,TGTGCCAGTAGTATCCGGGGGACAGGTAATGAAAAACTGTTTTTT,CASSIRGTGNEKLFF
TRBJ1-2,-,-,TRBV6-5,TGTGCCAGCAGTTACCGGATAGGAGGGTATGGCTACACCTTC,CASSYRIGGYGYTF
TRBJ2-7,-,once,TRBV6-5,TGTGCCAGCAGTTACTCAGACGACGGGTACGAGCAGTACTTC,CASSYSDDGYEQYF